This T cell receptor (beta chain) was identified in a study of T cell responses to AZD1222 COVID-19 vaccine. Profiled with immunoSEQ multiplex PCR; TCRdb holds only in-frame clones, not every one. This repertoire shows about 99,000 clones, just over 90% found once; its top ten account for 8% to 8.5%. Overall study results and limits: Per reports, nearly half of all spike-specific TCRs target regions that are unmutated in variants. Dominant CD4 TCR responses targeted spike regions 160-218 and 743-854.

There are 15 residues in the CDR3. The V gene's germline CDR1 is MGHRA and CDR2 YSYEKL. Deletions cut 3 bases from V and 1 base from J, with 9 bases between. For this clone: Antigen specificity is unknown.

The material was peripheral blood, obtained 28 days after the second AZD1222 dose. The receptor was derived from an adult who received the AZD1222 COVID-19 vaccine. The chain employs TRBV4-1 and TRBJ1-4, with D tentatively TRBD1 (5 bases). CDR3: CASSHGGVTNEKLFF. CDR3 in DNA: TGCGCCAGCAGCCACGGGGGGGTAACTAATGAAAAACTGTTTTTT.